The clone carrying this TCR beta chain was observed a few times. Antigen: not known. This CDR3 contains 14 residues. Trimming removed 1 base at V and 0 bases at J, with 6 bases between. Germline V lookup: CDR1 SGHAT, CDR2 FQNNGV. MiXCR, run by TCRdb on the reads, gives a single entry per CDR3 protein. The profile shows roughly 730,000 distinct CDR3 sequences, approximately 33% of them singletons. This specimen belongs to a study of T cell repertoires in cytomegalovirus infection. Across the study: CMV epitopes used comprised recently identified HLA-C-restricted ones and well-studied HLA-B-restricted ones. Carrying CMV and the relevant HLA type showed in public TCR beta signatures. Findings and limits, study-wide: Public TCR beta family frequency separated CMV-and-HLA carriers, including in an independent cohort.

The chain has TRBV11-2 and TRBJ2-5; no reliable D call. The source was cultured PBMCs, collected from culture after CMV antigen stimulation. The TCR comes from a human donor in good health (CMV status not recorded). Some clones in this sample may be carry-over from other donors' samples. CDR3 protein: CASSLAENQETQYF. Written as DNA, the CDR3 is TGTGCCAGCAGCTTAGCGGAGAACCAAGAGACCCAGTACTTC.